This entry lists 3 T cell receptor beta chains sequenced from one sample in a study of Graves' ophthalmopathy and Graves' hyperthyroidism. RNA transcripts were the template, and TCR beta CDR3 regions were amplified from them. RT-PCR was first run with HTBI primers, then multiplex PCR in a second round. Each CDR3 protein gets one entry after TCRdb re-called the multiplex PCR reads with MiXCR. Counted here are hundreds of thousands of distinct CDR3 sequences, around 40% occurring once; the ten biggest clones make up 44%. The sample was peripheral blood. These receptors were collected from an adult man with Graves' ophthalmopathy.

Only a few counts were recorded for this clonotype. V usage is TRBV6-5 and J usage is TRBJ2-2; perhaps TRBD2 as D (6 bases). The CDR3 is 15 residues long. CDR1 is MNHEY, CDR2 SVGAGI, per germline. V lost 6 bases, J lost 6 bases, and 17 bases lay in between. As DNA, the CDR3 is TGTGCCAGCAGGGAGGGAGCCGTAGAGGCCGGGGAGCTGTTTTTT. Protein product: CASREGAVEAGELFF.

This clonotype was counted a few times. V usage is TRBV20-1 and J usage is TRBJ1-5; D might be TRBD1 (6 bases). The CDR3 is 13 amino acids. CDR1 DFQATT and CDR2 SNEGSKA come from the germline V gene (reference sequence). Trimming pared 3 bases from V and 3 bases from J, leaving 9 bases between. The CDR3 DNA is TGCAGTGCTAGTACAGGGCCCAATCAGCCCCAGCATTTT. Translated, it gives CSASTGPNQPQHF.

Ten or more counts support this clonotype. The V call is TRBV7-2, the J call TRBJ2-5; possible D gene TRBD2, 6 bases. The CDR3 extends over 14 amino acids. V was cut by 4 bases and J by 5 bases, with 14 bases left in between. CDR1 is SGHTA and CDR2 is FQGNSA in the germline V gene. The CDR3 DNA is TGTGCCAGCAGCTCCCTGGGGGGAGGTGAGACCCAGTACTTC. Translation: CASSSLGGGETQYF.